This T cell receptor (beta chain) was sequenced during a study of blood T cell repertoires in COVID-19. This CDR3 is built from 16 residues. Per the study methods: Amplified reference gene primers provided the basis for estimating nucleated cell counts. Libraries were prepared by immunoSEQ multiplex PCR; TCRdb keeps only in-frame clonotypes and omits some of them. Clone size and the V and J calls come from that table; the DNA yielded D and trimming. The data show about 59,000 clones, around 79% seen once. The rearrangement uses TRBV21-1 and TRBJ2-1; TRBD2 was called by the table and not checked on the DNA. TRBV21-1 is flagged as a pseudogene. The specimen sequenced was peripheral blood. The origin of this receptor is a man aged 60 to 75 with acute or convalescent COVID-19. For the CDR3, the DNA is TGTGCCAGCAGCCAAACCGGAGGAAACCGATACAATGAGCAGTTCTTC. This codes for CASSQTGGNRYNEQFF.